Each of the 22 T cell receptor beta chains below was sequenced from the same sample in a study of shared clonotypes between healthy human individuals. The table came from immunoSEQ multiplex PCR; TCRdb's copy has only in-frame clones and leaves some out. The sample yields about a million clones, about 80% seen once. Input material: memory CD4+ T cells sorted from blood. Subset specified: CD45RA-negative fraction. Receptors were obtained from a man aged 18 to 30 in good health.

The CDR3 DNA reads as TGTGCCAGCAGCTATCGGGACAGGACTCACTATGGCTACACCTTC. This gives the protein CASSYRDRTHYGYTF. The J gene is TRBJ1-2, the V gene TRBV5-4, with 8 bases matching TRBD1. Germline CDR1 is SGHNT and CDR2 is YYREEE (reference sequence). V lost 3 bases and J lost 3; bases outside the gene matches: 7. This CDR3 has 15 residues.

This sequence joins TRBV6-5 and TRBJ1-6; D ambiguous. V was shortened by 7 bases and J by 7 bases, with 14 bases between the two germline ends. Germline V gene sequence: CDR1 MNHEY, CDR2 SVGAGI. The length of the CDR3 is 14 residues. The CDR3 sequence: CASTFGQTNSPLHF. The CDR3 nucleotides are TGTGCCAGCACTTTCGGTCAGACAAATTCACCCCTCCACTTT.

The chain is built from TRBV5-1 and TRBJ2-6, with D uncertain. The CDR3 contains 12 residues. Looked up from germline, CDR1 is SGHRS and CDR2 is YFSETQ. With 7 bases removed from V and 1 base from J, the gap between germline ends came to 3 bases. The CDR3 reads CASLSGANVLTF. As DNA, the CDR3 is TGCGCCAGCCTTTCTGGGGCCAACGTCCTGACTTTC. Supplemented by reference TRBV5-1 and TRBJ2-6, the full variable domain reads KAGVTQTPRYLIKTRGQQVTLSCSPISGHRSVSWYQQTPGQGLQFLFEYFSETQRNKGNFPGRFSGRQFSNSRSEMNVSTLELGDSALYLCASLSGANVLTFGAGSRLTVL.

V gene TRBV18 combines with J gene TRBJ1-2, with D perhaps TRBD1 (5 bases). Trimming stripped 6 bases from V and 6 bases from J, with 11 bases between. The CDR3 extends over 12 amino acids. Germline V CDR1 and CDR2: KGHSH, LQKENI. Here the CDR3 reads CASSPGPDGYTF. CDR3 nucleotides: TGTGCCAGCTCCCCGGGACCGGATGGCTACACCTTC. The full variable domain, with the rest looked up from reference TRBV18 and TRBJ1-2, is NAGVMQNPRHLVRRRGQEARLRCSPMKGHSHVYWYRQLPEEGLKFMVYLQKENIIDESGMPKERFSAEFPKEGPSILRIQQVVRGDSAAYFCASSPGPDGYTFGSGTRLTVV.

This chain joins TRBV11-2 and TRBJ2-5, with 7 bases lining up with TRBD1. This CDR3 spans 14 amino acids. With V trimmed by 5 bases and J by 1 base, 4 bases remained unmatched. The germline CDR1 and CDR2 sequences are SGHAT and FQNNGV. The CDR3 spells CASSPKGAQETQYF. The CDR3, as DNA: TGTGCCAGCAGCCCAAAGGGGGCCCAAGAGACCCAGTACTTC. Combining the CDR3 with reference TRBV11-2 and TRBJ2-5 gives the whole variable domain EAGVAQSPRYKIIEKRQSVAFWCNPISGHATLYWYQQILGQGPKLLIQFQNNGVVDDSQLPKDRFSAERLKGVDSTLKIQPAKLEDSAVYLCASSPKGAQETQYFGPGTRLLVL.

About this clone: Other DNA sequences of this sample code for an identical CDR3. The gene calls are TRBV5-1 and TRBJ1-2; no clear D. The CDR3 runs to 13 residues. Germline V gene lookup returns CDR1 SGHRS and CDR2 YFSETQ. V lost 0 bases and J 2 bases, leaving 5 bases between the germline ends. The CDR3 DNA sequence: TGCGCCAGCAGCTTGGCGCCGAACTATGGCTACACCTTC. Translated: CASSLAPNYGYTF.

The chain employs TRBV5-4 and TRBJ2-3, with a weak D call TRBD2 (6 bases). CDR3 length: 17 amino acids. V was pared by 4 bases and J by 0 bases, with 18 bases between. Germline CDR1 is SGHNT and CDR2 is YYREEE (reference sequence). The CDR3 region is CASSIRRGGPSTDTQYF. The CDR3 nucleotides are TGTGCCAGCAGCATCCGGCGGGGCGGTCCTAGCACAGATACGCAGTATTTT.

The gene calls are TRBV18 and TRBJ1-1, with 8 bases matching TRBD1. Germline CDR1 reads KGHSH; CDR2 reads LQKENI. This CDR3 spans 16 amino acids. The ends lost 5 bases at V and 7 bases at J; junction bases unmatched: 15. In DNA form, the CDR3 reads TGTGCCAGCTCAAAGTCACCGCCAGGGGGCTTCGGTGAAGCTTTCTTT. As protein: CASSKSPPGGFGEAFF.

V gene TRBV11-3 combines with J gene TRBJ2-3, with TRBD1 matching 8 bases. Trimming cost V 4 bases and J 2 bases; bases outside gene matches: 5. Germline loops: CDR1 SGHNT, CDR2 YENEEA. The CDR3 runs 15 residues. CDR3 coding DNA: TGTGCCAGCAGCTCCGGACAGGGCGTCACAGATACGCAGTATTTT. Protein sequence: CASSSGQGVTDTQYF.

Here the CDR3 DNA reads TGCGCCAGCAGCTGGGGGTCACAGTCCTTGGGAACCGGGGAGCTGTTTTTT. Its protein product is CASSWGSQSLGTGELFF. The chain recombines TRBV5-1 with TRBJ2-2; the D call may be TRBD1 or TRBD2 (5 bases each). V was shortened by 3 bases and J by 5 bases, with 20 bases between the two germline ends. The CDR3 consists of 17 residues. The germline gives CDR1 SGHRS, CDR2 YFSETQ.

The rearrangement links TRBV7-9 to TRBJ2-2; 7 nucleotides agree with TRBD2. The CDR3 sequence is 15 residues long. V was pared by 8 bases and J by 4 bases, with 10 bases of the junction left unmatched. Germline CDR1 SEHNR, CDR2 FQNEAQ (reference sequence). The CDR3 bases are TGTGCCAGCTGCCCCTCGGGAGGTGTCACCGGGGAGCTGTTTTTT. This gives the protein CASCPSGGVTGELFF.

The V call is TRBV18, the J call TRBJ1-2; TRBD1 matches 8 bases. The CDR3 is 12 residues long. Germline-derived CDR1 and CDR2 are KGHSH and LQKENI. V shed 6 bases, J shed 8 bases, and the junction held 5 bases outside the gene matches. CDR3 loop: CASSGQGGGYTF. CDR3 bases: TGTGCCAGCTCTGGACAGGGAGGAGGCTACACCTTC.

In this sample, this clone turned up many times. The rearrangement joins TRBV28 to TRBJ2-3; no firm D call. V lost 2 bases to trimming and J lost 0 bases, with 3 bases between them. The CDR3 is made up of 13 amino acids. Germline CDR1 MDHEN, CDR2 SYDVKM. The CDR3 DNA reads TGTGCCAGCAGTTTACTGAGCACAGATACGCAGTATTTT. Translating it yields CASSLLSTDTQYF. Filled out from reference TRBV28 and TRBJ2-3, the complete variable domain reads DVKVTQSSRYLVKRTGEKVFLECVQDMDHENMFWYRQDPGLGLRLIYFSYDVKMKEKGDIPEGYSVSREKKERFSLILESASTNQTSMYLCASSLLSTDTQYFGPGTRLTVL.

In this sample, this clone turned up many times. The rearrangement links TRBV19 to TRBJ2-7; 13 nucleotides line up with TRBD2. CDR1 is LNHDA, CDR2 SQIVND, per germline (reference sequence). Trimming at V came to 3 bases and at J to 7 bases, leaving 9 bases not matched to a gene. CDR3 size: 16 residues. The CDR3 DNA reads as TGTGCCAGTAGTATGGGGCTTGGGACTAGCGGGGAGGAGCAGTACTTC. As protein: CASSMGLGTSGEEQYF.

The rearrangement links TRBV5-1 to TRBJ2-7; D is undetermined. The CDR3 has 13 residues. V was clipped by 4 bases and J by 3 bases, with 11 bases between them. From germline, CDR1 is SGHRS and CDR2 YFSETQ. The CDR3 protein is CASSGYAGYEQYF. CDR3 nucleotides: TGCGCCAGCAGCGGGTATGCAGGCTACGAGCAGTACTTC.

The genes are TRBV28 and TRBJ2-7; D is possibly TRBD2 (6 bases). Germline-derived CDR1 and CDR2 are MDHEN and SYDVKM. This CDR3 spans 14 amino acids. Between the trimmed V and J ends, which lost 3 bases and 0 bases, there was a span of 9 bases. The CDR3 reads CASSLEGLSYEQYF. Written as DNA, the CDR3 is TGTGCCAGCAGTTTGGAGGGCCTCTCCTACGAGCAGTACTTC. The variable domain in full, completed from reference TRBV28 and TRBJ2-7, reads DVKVTQSSRYLVKRTGEKVFLECVQDMDHENMFWYRQDPGLGLRLIYFSYDVKMKEKGDIPEGYSVSREKKERFSLILESASTNQTSMYLCASSLEGLSYEQYFGPGTRLTVT.

The rearrangement uses TRBV5-1 and TRBJ2-5, with TRBD2 as a possible D gene (6 bases). The CDR3 loop spans 14 amino acids. V shed 6 bases and J shed 2 bases, with 14 bases lying between them. The germline CDR1 and CDR2 sequences are SGHRS and YFSETQ. The CDR3 reads CASTKIGTQETQYF. In DNA form, the CDR3 reads TGCGCCAGCACGAAGATAGGGACTCAAGAGACCCAGTACTTC.

This clone was counted ten times or more. The chain links TRBV19 to TRBJ1-1; no definite D call. V lost 7 bases and J lost 6, with 9 bases in between. This CDR3 is built from 11 residues. The germline V gene has CDR1 LNHDA and CDR2 SQIVND (reference sequence). In DNA form, the CDR3 reads TGTGCCAGTAAGGAGCATTCTGAAGCTTTCTTT. It specifies CASKEHSEAFF.

This chain uses TRBV19 with TRBJ1-2; 8 nucleotides match TRBD1. Germline trimming cut 2 bases from V and 4 bases from J; bases unmatched to any gene: 12. The CDR3 is made up of 17 amino acids. Germline V gene data show CDR1 as LNHDA and CDR2 as SQIVND (reference sequence). CDR3 sequence (DNA): TGTGCCAGTAGTATAAGGCCGACAGGGGATTTCACCTATGGCTACACCTTC. Translation: CASSIRPTGDFTYGYTF.

This chain links TRBV5-5 with TRBJ1-1, with 10 positions matching TRBD1. J gave up 3 bases and V 4 bases, and 6 bases lay outside the gene matches. CDR3 length equals 15 residues. Germline V gene lookup returns CDR1 SGHKS and CDR2 YYEKEE (reference sequence). The CDR3 here is CASSPRGTGDTEAFF. DNA for the CDR3: TGTGCCAGCAGCCCCCGAGGGACAGGGGACACTGAAGCTTTCTTT.

The chain links TRBV2 to TRBJ1-3; 7 bases line up with TRBD1. The V gene's germline CDR1 is SNHLY and CDR2 FYNNEI. V trimming: 7 bases; J trimming: 4 bases; junction bases outside the gene matches: 4. This CDR3 region has 13 residues. CDR3 DNA sequence: TGTGCCAGCATTACAGGGGCAGGAAACACCATATATTTT. This sequence encodes CASITGAGNTIYF.

This sequence joins TRBV5-4 and TRBJ2-1; 9 bases agree with TRBD2. The CDR3 extends over 19 amino acids. Looked up from germline, CDR1 is SGHNT and CDR2 is YYREEE (reference sequence). The trim removed 1 base at V and 12 bases at J, leaving 23 bases unmatched. CDR3 bases: TGTGCCAGCAGCTTGCCCCTCGGGAGAGCGGGGGGCCCCCTCGGGAGGCAGTTCTTC. Amino acids: CASSLPLGRAGGPLGRQFF.